The 20 T cell receptor beta chains below were found in one sample sequenced in a study of blood T cell repertoires in COVID-19. Assay: immunoSEQ multiplex PCR; the TCRdb copy retains only in-frame clones and omits some. Altogether 35,000 to 40,000 clones are present, roughly 84% being singletons, with the ten largest covering roughly 15%. Specimen: peripheral blood. The receptors shown here come from a human donor in a cohort sampled during active COVID-19.

This chain joins TRBV7-3 and TRBJ2-7, with D unclear. The CDR3 covers 16 residues. Trimming pared 5 bases from V and 3 bases from J, leaving 20 bases between. Germline V lookup: CDR1 SGHTA, CDR2 FQGTGA. In DNA, the CDR3 is TGTGCCAGCAGCCCGCCCCCCCCCATCTCCGGCTACGAGCAGTACTTC. Protein product: CASSPPPPISGYEQYF.

This chain joins TRBV10-3 and TRBJ1-6; 8 positions agree with TRBD1. This CDR3 has 16 amino acids. Trimming took 6 bases from V and 5 from J; bases not matched to a gene: 9. Germline CDR1 and CDR2: ENHRY and SYGVKD. CDR3 coding DNA: TGTGCCATCAGCCCAATGGACAGGGTGGATAATTCACCCCTCCACTTT. It specifies CAISPMDRVDNSPLHF.

The rearrangement links TRBV18 to TRBJ1-6, with 10 bases that match TRBD1. CDR1 is KGHSH, CDR2 LQKENI, per germline. J gave up 7 bases and V 3 bases, and 0 bases lay outside the gene matches. The CDR3 is 14 amino acids. CDR3 DNA sequence: TGTGCCAGCTCACCGGGACAGGGGAATTCACCCCTCCACTTT. Translated, it gives CASSPGQGNSPLHF.

The V gene is TRBV6-2 or TRBV6-3, the J gene TRBJ1-4; unclear D gene. The CDR3 contains 13 residues. CDR1 and CDR2 (germline): MNHEY, SVGEGT. Trimming shortened V by 5 bases and J by 0 bases, and 4 bases separated the two germline ends. CDR3 bases: TGTGCCAGCAGTCTTGCAACTAATGAAAAACTGTTTTTT. Translation gives CASSLATNEKLFF.

The genes are TRBV3-1 (or the pseudogene TRBV3-2) and TRBJ1-3, with D perhaps matching TRBD1 (6 bases). The germline V and J ends were trimmed by 3 bases and 0 bases, with 12 bases remaining between them. The length of the CDR3 is 16 residues. Per the germline V gene, CDR1 is LGHDT and CDR2 is YNNKEL (reference sequence). As DNA, the CDR3 is TGTGCCAGCAGCCACAGGGGCCAAAGCTCTGGAAACACCATATATTTT. This gives the protein CASSHRGQSSGNTIYF.

This rearrangement joins TRBV4-1 to TRBJ1-5; 10 nucleotides align to TRBD1. This CDR3 has 18 amino acids. J lost 3 bases, V lost 3 bases, and 11 bases had no gene match. Germline V gene lookup returns CDR1 MGHRA and CDR2 YSYEKL. The CDR3: CASSHPFGTGATNQPQHF. DNA of the CDR3: TGCGCCAGCAGCCATCCCTTCGGGACAGGGGCCACCAATCAGCCCCAGCATTTT.

This clone was counted a few times. The chain couples TRBV7-9 to TRBJ2-7; 7 bases align to TRBD1. The CDR3 loop spans 15 amino acids. The germline gives CDR1 SEHNR, CDR2 FQNEAQ (reference sequence). J was trimmed by 5 bases and V by 8 bases; bases with no gene match: 15. CDR3 coding DNA: TGTGCCAGCTCCCTGGGCGATAGGGGGCGCGACGAGCAGTACTTC. It is translated as CASSLGDRGRDEQYF.

Written as DNA, the CDR3 is TGTGCCAGCAGCCCAGTCGGGGGACCAGATACGCAGTATTTT. This sequence encodes CASSPVGGPDTQYF. The rearrangement uses TRBV9 and TRBJ2-3; tentative D call: TRBD2 (6 bases). Per the germline V gene, CDR1 is SGDLS and CDR2 is YYNGEE. Trimming shortened V by 4 bases and J by 4 bases, and 13 bases separated the two germline ends. CDR3 length equals 14 residues. Full variable domain (rest looked up from reference TRBV9 and TRBJ2-3): DSGVTQTPKHLITATGQRVTLRCSPRSGDLSVYWYQQSLDQGLQFLIQYYNGEERAKGNILERFSAQQFPDLHSELNLSSLELGDSALYFCASSPVGGPDTQYFGPGTRLTVL.

The chain joins TRBV3-1 (or the pseudogene TRBV3-2) to TRBJ2-1; 11 nucleotides align to TRBD1. The CDR3 loop spans 15 amino acids. Trimming removed 4 bases from V and 4 bases from J; junction bases left unmatched: 3. Germline CDR1 and CDR2: LGHDT and YNNKEL (reference sequence). The CDR3 coding sequence is TGTGCCAGCAGCCTAGGGACAGGGGGATACAATGAGCAGTTCTTC. Encoded protein: CASSLGTGGYNEQFF.

This clone was seen only once. This rearrangement joins TRBV5-4 to TRBJ2-5, with 13 bases lining up with TRBD2. V was clipped by 4 bases and J by 4 bases; unmatched bases: 10. The CDR3 has 17 amino acids. Germline V gene lookup returns CDR1 SGHNT and CDR2 YYREEE (reference sequence). The CDR3 DNA is TGTGCCAGCAGCCGCGGACTAGCGGGGGATATAGGAGAGACCCAGTACTTC. Its protein product is CASSRGLAGDIGETQYF. Full variable domain (missing parts from reference TRBV5-4 and TRBJ2-5): ETGVTQSPTHLIKTRGQQVTLRCSSQSGHNTVSWYQQALGQGPQFIFQYYREEENGRGNFPPRFSGLQFPNYSSELNVNALELDDSALYLCASSRGLAGDIGETQYFGPGTRLLVL.

V and J are TRBV28 and TRBJ1-6, with D uncertain. In germline, CDR1 is MDHEN, CDR2 SYDVKM. The V end lost 2 bases, the J end lost 7 bases, and 9 bases lay between the germline ends. The length of the CDR3 is 14 residues. CDR3 sequence reads: CASSLITSNSPLHF. The CDR3, as DNA: TGTGCCAGCAGTTTAATTACGAGCAATTCACCCCTCCACTTT.

This sequence joins TRBV6-5 and TRBJ2-5; TRBD2 is a possible D gene (6 bases). The CDR3 extends over 13 amino acids. CDR1 is MNHEY, CDR2 SVGAGI, per germline. The V gene lost 6 bases and the J gene lost 5 bases, with 13 bases spanning the gap. For the CDR3, the DNA is TGTGCCAGCAGCGGGGGTTATCGGGAGACCCAGTACTTC. Its protein product is CASSGGYRETQYF.

CDR3 DNA: TGCGCCAGCAGTGTAGGGGGTCCCTCAGATACGCAGTATTTT. Its translation: CASSVGGPSDTQYF. The gene calls are TRBV10-1 and TRBJ2-3; perhaps TRBD1 as D (6 bases). The germline V and J ends were trimmed by 4 bases and 4 bases, with 12 bases remaining between them. There are 14 residues in the CDR3. In germline, CDR1 is WNHNN, CDR2 SYGVQD (reference sequence).

J is TRBJ1-2 and V is TRBV3-1 (or the pseudogene TRBV3-2); TRBD1 matches at 9 bases. V gave up 6 bases and J gave up 5 bases; unmatched junction bases: 4. The germline V gene encodes CDR1 LGHDT and CDR2 YNNKEL (reference sequence). The CDR3 loop spans 13 amino acids. The CDR3 region is CASSAGQGYGYTF. The CDR3 coding sequence is TGTGCCAGCAGTGCCGGACAGGGGTATGGCTACACCTTC.

The chain has TRBV2 and TRBJ2-5; D not certain. CDR1 and CDR2 (germline): SNHLY, FYNNEI. Trimming removed 1 base from V and 8 bases from J, with 17 bases in between. The CDR3 consists of 15 residues. Here the CDR3 reads CASSEVGYSGQTQYF. CDR3 DNA sequence: TGTGCCAGCAGTGAAGTTGGTTACTCTGGTCAAACCCAGTACTTC.

In its sample, this clone was seen once. This chain links TRBV2 with TRBJ2-7, with D perhaps matching TRBD1 (5 bases). The CDR3 covers 13 residues. The germline gives CDR1 SNHLY, CDR2 FYNNEI. V was clipped by 1 base and J by 7 bases, with 11 bases between them. CDR3 sequence reads: CASSEEAGKEQYF. CDR3 sequence (DNA): TGTGCCAGCAGTGAAGAGGCAGGGAAGGAGCAGTACTTC.

The chain carries TRBV9 and TRBJ2-7; TRBD1 might be the D (6 bases). Germline V gene lookup returns CDR1 SGDLS and CDR2 YYNGEE. CDR3 size: 15 residues. The V and J ends lost 2 bases and 7 bases respectively, with 19 bases between them. CDR3 sequence: CASSVAPDSSGEQYF. CDR3 nucleotide sequence: TGTGCCAGCAGCGTCGCCCCGGACAGCTCGGGGGAGCAGTACTTC.

This clone has only one observation. The V gene is TRBV5-4, the J gene TRBJ2-2; 12 bases line up with TRBD1. The CDR3 is 18 residues long. CDR1 and CDR2 from the germline V gene are SGHNT and YYREEE (reference sequence). The ends lost 1 base at V and 4 bases at J; junction bases unmatched: 8. CDR3 amino acids: CASSLSRDRGRSTGELFF. CDR3 sequence (DNA): TGTGCCAGCAGCTTGTCCCGGGACAGGGGGCGCAGCACCGGGGAGCTGTTTTTT.

The V gene is TRBV29-1, the J gene TRBJ2-7; TRBD1 matches 12 bases. V was pared by 5 bases and J by 4 bases, with 18 bases of the junction left unmatched. The CDR3 contains 18 residues. Germline V gene sequence: CDR1 SQVTM, CDR2 ANQGSEA. The CDR3 is CSVWSGTGGVSARYEQYF. The CDR3 DNA follows: TGCAGCGTTTGGTCCGGGACAGGGGGCGTTTCGGCCCGGTACGAGCAGTACTTC.

The chain employs TRBV3-1 (or the pseudogene TRBV3-2) and TRBJ1-5; 9 bases line up with TRBD1. Germline V lookup: CDR1 LGHDT, CDR2 YNNKEL (reference sequence). The junction had 9 bases not matched to a gene; V was cut back by 4 bases and J by 2 bases. The CDR3 runs 17 residues. CDR3 sequence (DNA): TGTGCCAGCAGCCTCGGGGGACAGGGATCCGGCAATCAGCCCCAGCATTTT. It translates to CASSLGGQGSGNQPQHF.